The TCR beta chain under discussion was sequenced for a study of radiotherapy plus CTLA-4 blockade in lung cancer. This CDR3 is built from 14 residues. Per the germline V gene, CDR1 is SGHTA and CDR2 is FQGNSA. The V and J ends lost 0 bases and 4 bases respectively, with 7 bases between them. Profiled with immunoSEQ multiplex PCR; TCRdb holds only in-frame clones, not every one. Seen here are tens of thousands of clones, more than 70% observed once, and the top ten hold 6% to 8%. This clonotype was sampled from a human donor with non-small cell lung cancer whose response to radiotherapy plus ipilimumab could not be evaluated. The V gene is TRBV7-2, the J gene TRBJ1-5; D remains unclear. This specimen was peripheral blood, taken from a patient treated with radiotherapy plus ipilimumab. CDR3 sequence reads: CASSLASANQPQHF. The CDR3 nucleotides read TGTGCCAGCAGCTTAGCGTCTGCGAATCAGCCCCAGCATTTT. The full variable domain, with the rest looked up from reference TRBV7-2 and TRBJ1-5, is GAGVSQSPSNKVTEKGKDVELRCDPISGHTALYWYRQSLGQGLEFLIYFQGNSAPDKSGLPSDRFSAERTGGSVSTLTIQRTQQEDSAVYLCASSLASANQPQHFGDGTRLSIL.